These T cell receptor beta chains were read from a single sample in a study of T-cell reconstitution after alpha-beta-depleted transplantation in children. In TCRdb, the PCR reads were re-called with MiXCR into one record per CDR3 protein. Counted here are roughly 240,000 distinct CDR3 sequences, approximately 8.9% occurring once; the ten biggest clones make up roughly 6%. The sample consisted of PBMCs, mostly from graft donor cells, taken 180 days after TCRalphabeta/CD19-depleted stem cell transplant. Every receptor here comes from a male patient between 5 and 17 years old who had a stem cell transplant for acute lymphoblastic leukemia, so the T cells may come from the graft donor. Each CDR3 is given with its conserved first and last residue. D genes are given only for firm matches. The size field reads once, few, many, or a class for an expanded clone.

d_call	v_call	cdr3_length	clone_size	j_call	cdr3_aa	cdr3_nt
NA	TRBV6-5	18	many	TRBJ2-3	CASSYFMGSGPSQDTQYF	TGTGCCAGCAGTTACTTTATGGGATCGGGACCGAGCCAGGATACGCAGTATTTT
NA	TRBV3-1	16	many	TRBJ1-2	CASSQGGAGLVFGYTF	TGTGCCAGCAGCCAAGGTGGTGCAGGGCTTGTATTTGGCTACACCTTC
TRBD1	TRBV4-2	19	many	TRBJ1-6	CASSQVRTGVSSYNSPLHF	TGTGCCAGCAGCCAGGTTCGGACAGGGGTGAGCTCCTATAATTCACCCCTCCACTTT
TRBD1	TRBV24-1	14	many	TRBJ2-7	CATSDSGQVDEQYF	TGTGCCACCAGTGATTCTGGACAGGTGGACGAGCAGTACTTC
NA	TRBV3-1	14	many	TRBJ2-7	CASSQKGYSYEQYF	TGTGCCAGCAGCCAGAAGGGCTACTCCTACGAGCAGTACTTC
NA	TRBV11-3	13	many	TRBJ2-7	CASSPDTFGEQYF	TGTGCCAGCAGCCCTGACACCTTCGGCGAGCAGTACTTC
TRBD1	TRBV4-2	15	many	TRBJ2-7	CASSQVGTGGYEQYF	TGTGCCAGCAGCCAAGTCGGGACAGGGGGCTACGAGCAGTACTTC
TRBD2	TRBV6-1	21	few	TRBJ2-1	CASMSFRGRPTGTSGYNEQFF	TGTGCCAGCATGAGTTTTAGGGGGCGACCGACCGGGACTAGCGGGTACAATGAGCAGTTCTTC
NA	TRBV28	13	many	TRBJ2-7	CASSLFGRQGGSF	TGTGCCAGCAGTTTATTTGGGAGACAGGGAGGGTCCTTC
TRBD1	TRBV4-1	17	many	TRBJ2-7	CASSHPGQGSHSYEQYF	TGCGCCAGCAGCCACCCCGGACAGGGGTCACACTCCTACGAGCAGTACTTC
TRBD2	TRBV5-1	17	many	TRBJ2-2	CASSSATSGRAAGELFF	TGCGCCAGCAGCTCCGCCACTAGCGGGAGGGCCGCCGGGGAGCTGTTTTTT
NA	TRBV5-1	16	many	TRBJ2-1	CASSFTGLTPWNEQFF	TGCGCCAGCAGCTTCACGGGCCTTACCCCCTGGAATGAGCAGTTCTTC
NA	TRBV11-2	12	many	TRBJ2-1	CASSRGGYQQFF	TGTGCCAGCAGCCGAGGCGGGTATCAGCAGTTCTTC
TRBD1	TRBV20-1	14	many	TRBJ2-3	CSATGTGSTDTQYF	TGCAGTGCTACTGGGACAGGGTCTACAGATACGCAGTATTTT
NA	TRBV29-1	12	many	TRBJ2-3	CSVPWSTDTQYF	TGCAGCGTTCCTTGGAGCACAGATACGCAGTATTTT
NA	TRBV29-1	10	many	TRBJ1-1	CSVKNTEAFF	TGCAGCGTGAAGAACACTGAAGCTTTCTTT